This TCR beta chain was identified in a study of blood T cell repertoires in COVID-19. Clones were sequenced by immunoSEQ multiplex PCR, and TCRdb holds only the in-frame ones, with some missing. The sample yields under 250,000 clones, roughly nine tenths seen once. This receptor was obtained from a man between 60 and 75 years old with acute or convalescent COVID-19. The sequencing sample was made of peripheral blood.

Written as DNA, the CDR3 is TGTGCCAGTCGCTCGGGGAACAATGAGCAGTTCTTC. Protein product: CASRSGNNEQFF. V usage is TRBV19 and J usage is TRBJ2-1, with TRBD2 as a possible D gene (5 bases). The V and J ends lost 8 bases and 5 bases respectively, with 10 bases between them. The CDR3 contains 12 residues. From germline, CDR1 is LNHDA and CDR2 SQIVND (reference sequence).